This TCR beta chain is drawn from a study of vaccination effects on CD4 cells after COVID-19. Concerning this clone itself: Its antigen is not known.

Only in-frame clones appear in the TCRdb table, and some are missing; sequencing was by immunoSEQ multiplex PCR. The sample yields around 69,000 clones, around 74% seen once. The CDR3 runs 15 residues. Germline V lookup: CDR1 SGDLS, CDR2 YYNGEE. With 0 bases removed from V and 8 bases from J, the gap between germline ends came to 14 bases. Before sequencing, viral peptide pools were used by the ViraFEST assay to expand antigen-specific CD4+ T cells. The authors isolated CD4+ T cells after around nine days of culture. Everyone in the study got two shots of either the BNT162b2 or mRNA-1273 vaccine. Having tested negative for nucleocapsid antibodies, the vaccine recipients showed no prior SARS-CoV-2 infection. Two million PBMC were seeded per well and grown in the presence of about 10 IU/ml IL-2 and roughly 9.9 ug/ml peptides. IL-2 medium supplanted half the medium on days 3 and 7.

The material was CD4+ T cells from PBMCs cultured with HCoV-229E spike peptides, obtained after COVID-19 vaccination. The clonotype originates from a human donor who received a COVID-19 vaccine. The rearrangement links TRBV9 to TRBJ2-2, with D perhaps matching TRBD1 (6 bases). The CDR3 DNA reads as TGTGCCAGCAGCGTAGATGGGCAGGGGCAAGGGGAGCTGTTTTTT. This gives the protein CASSVDGQGQGELFF. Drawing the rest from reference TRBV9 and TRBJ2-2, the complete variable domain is DSGVTQTPKHLITATGQRVTLRCSPRSGDLSVYWYQQSLDQGLQFLIQYYNGEERAKGNILERFSAQQFPDLHSELNLSSLELGDSALYFCASSVDGQGQGELFFGEGSRLTVL.